The clone carrying this T cell receptor (beta chain) was seen a few times. Produced via immunoSEQ multiplex PCR; TCRdb's table is partial and in-frame only. The data contain about 110,000 clones, 75% to 90% of them singletons. This sample is drawn from a study of T cell responses to AZD1222 COVID-19 vaccine. Study-wide background: It was second doses at about 4 or about 12 weeks that were pooled.

V lost 0 bases, J lost 6 bases, and 14 bases lay in between. Germline V lookup: CDR1 LGHNA, CDR2 YNFKEQ. The CDR3 has 15 residues. This specimen was peripheral blood, taken on day 0 of AZD1222 vaccination. This receptor was obtained from an adult in good health. V is TRBV4-2 and J is TRBJ2-5; possibly TRBD2 for D (7 bases). DNA for the CDR3: TGTGCCAGCAGCCAAGATACGGGGGGCCCAAAGACCCAGTACTTC. It is translated as CASSQDTGGPKTQYF.